What follows is one T cell receptor (beta chain) and its context. The antigen is unknown. These data originate in a study of a mutant IDH1 vaccine in newly diagnosed glioma. Assay used: immunoSEQ multiplex PCR; TCRdb lists only in-frame clones, some missing. The table records under 35,000 clones, around 90% of them present only once. Specified time point: week 11, during vaccination. The vaccine gave 300 ug of a 20-mer mutant IDH1 peptide subcutaneously per dose. The CDR3 extends over 15 amino acids. With 3 bases removed from V and 3 bases from J, the gap between germline ends came to 14 bases. Germline assignment: CDR1 MNHEY and CDR2 SMNVEV (reference sequence).

The TCR was taken from a man aged 18 to 35 with glioma. Sequencing was performed on PBMCs, taken from a glioma patient whose treatment included an IDH1 peptide vaccine. The chain links TRBV27 to TRBJ1-1; the D gene is possibly TRBD1 (6 bases). Here the CDR3 reads CASSFRRGGDTEAFF. The CDR3 coding sequence is TGTGCCAGCAGTTTCCGCAGGGGAGGGGACACTGAAGCTTTCTTT.